The present entry profiles one TCR beta chain with its context. Antigen unknown. The CDR3 totals 15 residues. With 6 bases removed from V and 5 bases from J, the gap between germline ends came to 14 bases. Germline CDR1 and CDR2: SGHTA and FQGTGA. These data are taken from a study of post-analysis software for immune sequencing data. Unique molecular identifiers featured in each of the TCR beta cDNA libraries. T cells numbering roughly 0.9 to 10 million yielded cDNA molecules that totaled some 500,000. TCRdb ran MiXCR on the PCR reads and lists one entry per CDR3 protein. The top ten clones hold roughly 1.7% of a sample with fewer than 700,000 distinct CDR3 sequences, roughly 47% of them seen once. Study-wide results and limits: Roughly 5 TRBV segments were significantly more frequent in patients than in controls. TRBV5-6, TRBV5-1 and TRBV20-1 were among these segments. F measure grouped same-batch samples tightly together. Controls had significantly higher normalized Chao1 diversity than multiple sclerosis patients.

The gene calls are TRBV7-3 and TRBJ1-6; weak D call: TRBD1 (5 bases). The sequenced material came from blood. This sequence originates from a girl aged 5-17 years with multiple sclerosis. The CDR3 sequence is CASSQGQGNNSPLHF. CDR3 DNA sequence: TGTGCCAGCAGTCAAGGCCAGGGAAATAATTCACCCCTCCACTTT.